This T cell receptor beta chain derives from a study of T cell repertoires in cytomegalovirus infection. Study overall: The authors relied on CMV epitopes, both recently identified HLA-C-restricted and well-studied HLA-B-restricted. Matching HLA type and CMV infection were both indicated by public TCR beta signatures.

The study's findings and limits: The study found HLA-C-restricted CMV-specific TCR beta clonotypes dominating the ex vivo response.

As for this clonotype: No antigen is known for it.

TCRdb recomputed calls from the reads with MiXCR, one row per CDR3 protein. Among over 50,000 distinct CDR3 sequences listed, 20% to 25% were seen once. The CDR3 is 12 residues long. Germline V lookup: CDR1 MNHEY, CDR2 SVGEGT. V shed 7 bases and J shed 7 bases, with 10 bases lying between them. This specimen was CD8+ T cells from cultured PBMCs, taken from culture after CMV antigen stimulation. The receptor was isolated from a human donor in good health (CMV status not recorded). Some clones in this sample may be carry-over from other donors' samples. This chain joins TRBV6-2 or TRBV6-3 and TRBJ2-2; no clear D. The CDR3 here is CASNDRNGELFF. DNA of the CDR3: TGTGCCAGCAACGATAGAAACGGGGAGCTGTTTTTT.